These 2 T cell receptor beta chains came from one sample sequenced in a study of cytomegalovirus exposure and HLA in healthy donors. The repertoire was sequenced with immunoSEQ multiplex PCR; TCRdb's copy has only in-frame clones and lacks some. Of under 65,000 clones listed, over 85% are singletons. The sequenced material came from PBMCs. All receptors derive from a woman between 18 and 30 years old in good health and CMV-seropositive.

This chain uses TRBV27 with TRBJ1-3, with no clear D. Germline V lookup: CDR1 MNHEY, CDR2 SMNVEV (reference sequence). CDR3 length: 17 residues. V was trimmed by 0 bases and J by 2 bases, leaving 14 bases between them. The CDR3 is CASSLSGRAGPGNTIYF. The CDR3 bases are TGTGCCAGCAGTTTATCAGGGCGGGCCGGGCCTGGAAACACCATATATTTT.

This chain links TRBV2 with TRBJ2-7; D remains unclear. Germline V CDR1 and CDR2: SNHLY, FYNNEI. This CDR3 comprises 16 residues. V gave up 8 bases and J gave up 4 bases, with 24 bases separating them. DNA for the CDR3: TGTGCCAGCTCTCTTCGGTTGGGTCGAGGTGGGTACGAGCAGTACTTC. It yields the protein CASSLRLGRGGYEQYF.